These T cell receptor beta chains were read from a single sample in a study of shared clonotypes between healthy human individuals. Using immunoSEQ multiplex PCR, the repertoire was profiled, and TCRdb retains in-frame clones only, with some absent. The table records about 2.2 million clones, roughly 95% of them present only once. Source material: naive CD8+ T cells from PBMCs. These receptors were taken from a young man in good health. Some clones in this sample may be carry-over from other donors' samples. Each CDR3 is given with its conserved first and last residue. The order of the fields is clone size, V gene, D gene, J gene, CDR3 protein, CDR3 DNA. D genes are given only for firm matches. Rows give clone size only sometimes, using once, few, many, or a class for an expanded clone.

.	TRBV19	TRBD1	TRBJ2-7	CASSIRDRGYEQYF	TGTGCCAGTAGTATCCGGGACAGGGGATACGAGCAGTACTTC
.	TRBV7-2	.	TRBJ1-2	CASSLPGLVYGYTF	TGTGCCAGCAGCTTACCAGGGCTAGTCTATGGCTACACCTTC
.	TRBV27	TRBD2	TRBJ2-7	CASSFLGLAAPHEQYF	TGTGCCAGCAGTTTCTTGGGACTAGCGGCCCCCCACGAGCAGTACTTC
.	TRBV13	.	TRBJ1-2	CASSLGGVNYGYTF	TGTGCCAGCAGCTTAGGCGGGGTGAACTATGGCTACACCTTC
.	TRBV27	.	TRBJ1-5	CASSLLGKSNQPQHF	TGTGCCAGCAGTTTATTAGGGAAGAGCAATCAGCCCCAGCATTTT
once	TRBV7-9	.	TRBJ2-6	CASSSRGRVPSGGANVLTF	TGTGCCAGCAGCTCACGGGGGCGGGTACCCTCTGGAGGGGCCAACGTCCTGACTTTC
.	TRBV28	.	TRBJ2-7	CASSYLPGYGEQYF	TGTGCCAGCAGTTATCTCCCGGGTTATGGCGAGCAGTACTTC
.	TRBV27	TRBD1	TRBJ2-7	CASSLAFGTGVIYEQYF	TGTGCCAGCAGTTTGGCCTTTGGGACAGGGGTTATTTACGAGCAGTACTTC
.	TRBV6-5	TRBD1	TRBJ2-4	CASSLGQGGYIQYF	TGTGCCAGCAGTCTGGGACAGGGAGGCTACATTCAGTACTTC
.	TRBV27	.	TRBJ2-7	CASSPRKGPDYEQYF	TGTGCCAGCAGTCCTAGAAAGGGTCCTGACTACGAGCAGTACTTC
once	TRBV28	TRBD1	TRBJ1-5	CASSRDSPDGSNQPQHF	TGTGCCAGCAGTAGGGACAGTCCCGATGGGAGCAATCAGCCCCAGCATTTT
.	TRBV9	TRBD2	TRBJ2-1	CASSTESGEFYNEQFF	TGTGCCAGCAGCACTGAGAGCGGGGAGTTCTACAATGAGCAGTTCTTC
.	TRBV28	.	TRBJ2-7	CASSWDTKTYEQYF	TGTGCCAGCAGTTGGGACACCAAAACCTACGAGCAGTACTTC
.	TRBV5-6	.	TRBJ1-2	CASSQDRAYGYTF	TGTGCCAGCAGCCAGGACAGAGCCTATGGCTACACCTTC
.	TRBV7-9	.	TRBJ2-2	CASSSFSAGESGELFF	TGTGCCAGCAGCTCCTTTTCGGCAGGGGAATCCGGGGAGCTGTTTTTT
.	TRBV5-1	.	TRBJ2-7	CASSWVVGGTYEQYF	TGCGCCAGCAGCTGGGTAGTAGGCGGGACCTACGAGCAGTACTTC
.	TRBV27	.	TRBJ2-6	CASSRFGRGYSGANVLTF	TGTGCCAGCAGTAGATTCGGCAGGGGTTACTCTGGGGCCAACGTCCTGACTTTC
.	TRBV4-2	TRBD2	TRBJ2-5	CASSQERSGRKTQYF	TGTGCCAGCAGCCAAGAGCGTAGCGGGAGGAAGACCCAGTACTTC
.	TRBV5-1	TRBD1	TRBJ1-5	CASSPTGAQPQHF	TGCGCCAGCAGCCCAACAGGGGCTCAGCCCCAGCATTTT
.	TRBV15	.	TRBJ2-6	CATSRDSAGANVLTF	TGTGCCACCAGCAGAGATTCAGCAGGGGCCAACGTCCTGACTTTC
.	TRBV14	TRBD1	TRBJ2-7	CASSQNRPATGFSDEQYF	TGTGCCAGCAGCCAAAACAGACCCGCGACAGGGTTTTCGGACGAGCAGTACTTC
.	TRBV5-1	.	TRBJ2-7	CASSFRGTSYEQYF	TGCGCCAGCAGCTTTCGCGGGACCTCCTACGAGCAGTACTTC
.	TRBV2	TRBD2	TRBJ2-7	CASLGLGLAGYEQYF	TGTGCCAGCCTGGGTTTAGGACTAGCGGGTTACGAGCAGTACTTC
.	TRBV10-1	TRBD2	TRBJ2-1	CASSDSGTSAYNEQFF	TGCGCCAGCAGTGATTCCGGGACTAGCGCCTACAATGAGCAGTTCTTC
.	TRBV18	TRBD1	TRBJ1-2	CASSPPGQGLYGYTF	TGTGCCAGCTCACCACCGGGACAGGGTCTCTATGGCTACACCTTC
.	TRBV4-3	TRBD1	TRBJ2-2	CASSQGGTGLNTGELFF	TGCGCCAGCAGCCAAGGCGGGACAGGCCTGAACACCGGGGAGCTGTTTTTT
.	TRBV27	.	TRBJ2-1	CASSSYRAGTAMEFF	TGTGCCAGCAGTTCCTACAGGGCCGGGACCGCTATGGAGTTCTTC
.	TRBV19	TRBD1	TRBJ1-5	CASSAGGDLQPQHF	TGTGCCAGTAGTGCAGGGGGGGACCTTCAGCCCCAGCATTTT
few	TRBV28	TRBD1	TRBJ1-2	CASSPTGDGGYTF	TGTGCCAGCAGTCCAACAGGGGACGGTGGCTACACCTTC
.	TRBV29-1	TRBD2	TRBJ2-1	CSVGRVAGVPYNEQFF	TGCAGCGTTGGAAGAGTAGCGGGAGTCCCCTACAATGAGCAGTTCTTC
.	TRBV4-1	TRBD2	TRBJ2-1	CASSQGSSGGASYNEQFF	TGCGCCAGCAGCCAAGGGTCTAGCGGGGGGGCATCCTACAATGAGCAGTTCTTC
.	TRBV5-4	TRBD2	TRBJ2-5	CASSGTSGRGETQYF	TGTGCCAGCAGCGGGACTAGCGGGAGAGGAGAGACCCAGTACTTC
.	TRBV28	.	TRBJ2-6	CASSLLLGEGANVLTF	TGTGCCAGCAGTTTACTTTTAGGGGAGGGGGCCAACGTCCTGACTTTC
.	TRBV28	.	TRBJ2-7	CASSLILQYEQYF	TGTGCCAGCAGTTTAATCCTCCAATACGAGCAGTACTTC
.	TRBV29-1	.	TRBJ1-2	CSAARFERGRDRFSYGYTF	TGCAGCGCAGCCCGTTTCGAAAGGGGGAGGGACCGGTTTTCCTATGGCTACACCTTC